This T cell receptor beta chain was found in a study of T cell changes during pregnancy in multiple sclerosis. Sequencing was performed with immunoSEQ multiplex PCR; in TCRdb, only in-frame clones are kept and a portion is missing. The sample records approximately 41,000 clones, roughly 93% being singletons. Germline V CDR1 and CDR2: SGHVS, FQNEAQ. The V and J ends lost 0 bases and 7 bases respectively, with 4 bases between them. CDR3 length: 11 amino acids. This chain joins TRBV7-8 and TRBJ2-7; no clear D gene. The specimen comprised CD4+ T cells from peripheral blood mononuclear cells, sampled in the second trimester of pregnancy. This clonotype was obtained from a female donor with multiple sclerosis, enrolled in a pregnancy study. Written as DNA, the CDR3 is TGTGCCAGCAGCTTAGCACAGGAGCAGTACTTC. This translates into CASSLAQEQYF.